The 8 T cell receptor beta chains below come from one sample, sequenced in a study of blood T cells in healthy people across ages. A second PCR of about 7 to 12 cycles used a sample-barcoded 5' primer and a J-beta primer mix. TCRdb recomputed calls from the 5' RACE reads with MiXCR, one row per CDR3 protein. The data contain 1.5 million to 2 million distinct CDR3 sequences, 28% of them singletons. Input material: blood. The receptor set was obtained from a woman younger than 45 in good health.

In its sample, this clonotype was seen a few times. This sequence joins TRBV12-3 or TRBV12-4 and TRBJ2-5; D call uncertain. With the DNA end fitting TRBJ2-7 better, the J assignment may be wrong. This CDR3 is 15 amino acids long. CDR3 DNA: TGTGCCAGCAGTCAAAATCCCGCACCCCATTACGAGCAGTACTTC. Protein sequence: CASSQNPAPHYEQYF.

The V call is TRBV12-3 or TRBV12-4, the J call TRBJ2-4; 7 bases match TRBD2. The CDR3 loop spans 14 amino acids. V was clipped by 6 bases and J by 6 bases; unmatched bases: 8. In nucleotides, the CDR3 is TGTGCCAGCAGCCTAAGGGCGGGGGTAAACATTCAGTACTTC. The encoded protein is CASSLRAGVNIQYF.

The gene calls are TRBV27 and TRBJ2-1; 9 bases map to TRBD1. Trimming cost V 3 bases and J 5 bases; bases outside gene matches: 5. CDR3 length: 15 residues. Germline CDR1 MNHEY, CDR2 SMNVEV (reference sequence). The CDR3 DNA follows: TGTGCCAGCAGTTTGTGGACAGGGGTTAACAATGAGCAGTTCTTC. This codes for CASSLWTGVNNEQFF.

This clonotype has ten or more counts. V is TRBV20-1 and J is TRBJ2-7; TRBD2 is a possible D gene (5 bases). Trimming removed 0 bases at V and 2 bases at J, with 8 bases between. The germline gives CDR1 DFQATT, CDR2 SNEGSKA (reference sequence). The CDR3 runs to 13 residues. The CDR3 protein is CSAREDSTYEQYF. CDR3 sequence (DNA): TGCAGTGCTAGAGAGGACTCCACCTACGAGCAGTACTTC.

J is TRBJ2-5 and V is TRBV28, with TRBD2 as a possible D gene (7 bases). This CDR3 is 14 amino acids long. Per the germline V gene, CDR1 is MDHEN and CDR2 is SYDVKM. V was trimmed by 3 bases and J by 8 bases, leaving 16 bases between them. DNA for the CDR3: TGTGCCAGCAGTTTCGTTGCGGGGGCGAGTACCCAGTACTTC. Its translation: CASSFVAGASTQYF.

Turning to this clonotype: A read error may be the cause here, since a much bigger clone is one base away. V gene TRBV12-3 or TRBV12-4 combines with J gene TRBJ2-4, with D maybe TRBD1 (6 bases). The CDR3 consists of 15 residues. V was shortened by 6 bases and J by 13 bases, with 25 bases between the two germline ends. CDR3 loop: CASSRTGTSSYVQYF. The CDR3, as DNA: TGTGCCAGCAGCCGAACTGGGACATCTTCCTACGTGCAGTACTTC.

This clonotype has just a few counts. This chain joins TRBV10-2 and TRBJ1-5; D is unresolved. Deletions cut 6 bases from V and 6 bases from J, with 12 bases between. Germline V gene sequence: CDR1 WSHSY, CDR2 SAAADI. This CDR3 has 13 residues. CDR3: CASRDGWAQPQHF. DNA for the CDR3: TGCGCCAGCAGGGACGGTTGGGCTCAGCCCCAGCATTTT.

This chain uses TRBV18 with TRBJ2-3; D may be TRBD1 (6 bases). Trimming pared 6 bases from V and 0 bases from J, leaving 13 bases between. CDR3 length: 15 residues. Germline loops: CDR1 KGHSH, CDR2 LQKENI. CDR3 in amino acids: CASSGDTPSTDTQYF. CDR3 nucleotide sequence: TGTGCCAGCTCCGGGGACACCCCTAGCACAGATACGCAGTATTTT.